The T cell receptor (beta chain) described here comes from a study of persistence of HIV-infected CD4 T cells. On the study more broadly: The sample holds CD4+ T cells responsive to CMV or HIV-1 Gag.

Overlapping HIV-1 Gag 15-mer peptides at 1 ug per peptide per mL were used. CD40L/CD69 double-negative CD45RO-high memory CD4+ T cells were collected. Per the germline V gene, CDR1 is MNHEY and CDR2 is SVGAGI. The CDR3 is 15 residues long. With V trimmed by 10 bases and J by 7 bases, 12 bases remained unmatched. Broader study findings: TCR oligoclonality correlated with proviral oligoclonality in the same sorted populations. Degenerate expanded CDR3beta sequences were enriched among CMV- and Gag-responding cells.

This clone is judged medium-sized. Its antigen remains unidentified. This was the immunoSEQ version 4 assay in survey mode. The method was immunoSEQ multiplex PCR; TCRdb's version includes in-frame clones alone and lacks a portion of them. Of tens of thousands of clones listed, about 84% are singletons. This material consisted of CD4+ T cells sorted from PBMCs after approximately 19-hour stimulation, taken from a patient who received antiretroviral therapy. This TCR was recovered from an adult man with HIV who was CMV-seropositive. The chain combines TRBV6-5 with TRBJ1-6; 8 nucleotides agree with TRBD1. The CDR3 protein is CAIRRTGQVNSPLHF. The CDR3 DNA reads as TGTGCCATCCGGCGGACGGGACAGGTCAATTCACCCCTCCACTTT.